Following are 28 T cell receptor beta chains from one sample sequenced in a study of vaccination and CD4 T cells after COVID-19. Cultured CD4+ T-cell DNA underwent Oncomine TCR Beta short-read sequencing. TCRdb analysed the PCR reads with MiXCR anew, one entry per CDR3 protein. Of under 15,000 distinct CDR3 sequences listed, around 77% were seen once; the top ten hold roughly 19%. Treatment given: roughly ten-day PBMC culture with coronavirus spike peptide pools or control peptides (ViraFEST assay). Antigens of these TCRs are unknown. Sample: CD4+ T cells from blood, cultured in vitro. Receptors originate from a human donor who had recovered from COVID-19.

This clonotype occurred a few times. This chain links TRBV20-1 with TRBJ1-5; D may be TRBD1 (5 bases). This CDR3 contains 15 residues. Germline V gene data show CDR1 as DFQATT and CDR2 as SNEGSKA (reference sequence). The V end was cut by 6 bases, the J end by 2 bases, with 17 bases between. CDR3 sequence: CSAHYTARGNQPQHF. The CDR3 region has the DNA TGCAGTGCCCACTACACCGCCAGGGGCAATCAGCCCCAGCATTTT.

The J gene is TRBJ1-2, the V gene TRBV28, with D tentatively TRBD1 (5 bases). With 5 bases removed from V and 2 bases from J, the gap between germline ends came to 6 bases. Germline CDR1 is MDHEN and CDR2 is SYDVKM. The CDR3 loop spans 12 amino acids. In DNA, the CDR3 is TGTGCCAGCAGTGGGGGGAACTATGGCTACACCTTC. This codes for CASSGGNYGYTF.

The chain uses TRBV6-1 and TRBJ2-5; D gene unclear. This CDR3 is built from 12 residues. V dropped 1 base and J dropped 5 bases, with 5 bases sitting between them. The germline V gene encodes CDR1 MNHNS and CDR2 SASEGT. CDR3 nucleotides: TGTGCCAGCAGTGAAGTGGGGGAGACCCAGTACTTC. Translating gives CASSEVGETQYF.

This chain uses TRBV19 with TRBJ2-2; no clear D. Germline CDR1 LNHDA, CDR2 SQIVND (reference sequence). This CDR3 contains 15 residues. The germline V and J ends were trimmed by 9 bases and 7 bases, with 21 bases remaining between them. CDR3 region: CASMPLDSASGELFF. The CDR3 DNA follows: TGTGCCAGCATGCCGCTCGACTCGGCCAGCGGGGAGCTGTTTTTT. The whole variable domain, filled in from reference TRBV19 and TRBJ2-2, reads DGGITQSPKYLFRKEGQNVTLSCEQNLNHDAMYWYRQDPGQGLRLIYYSQIVNDFQKGDIAEGYSVSREKKESFPLTVTSAQKNPTAFYLCASMPLDSASGELFFGEGSRLTVL.

V and J are TRBV28 and TRBJ1-3; D is unclear. The germline V gene encodes CDR1 MDHEN and CDR2 SYDVKM. The ends were cut back, 6 bases at V and 0 bases at J, with 9 bases in the middle. CDR3 length equals 14 residues. The CDR3 nucleotides are TGTGCCAGCAGCCCCCCGGGCTCTGGAAACACCATATATTTT. Encoded protein: CASSPPGSGNTIYF.

The CDR3 sequence: CASRRDRGNNQPQHF. CDR3 in DNA: TGTGCCAGCAGGAGGGACAGGGGGAACAATCAGCCCCAGCATTTT. V is TRBV6-1 and J is TRBJ1-5, with 11 bases that match TRBD1. This CDR3 region has 15 residues. The trim removed 6 bases at V and 3 bases at J, leaving 4 bases unmatched. Germline assignment: CDR1 MNHNS and CDR2 SASEGT.

In this sample, this clonotype turned up a few times. The V and J genes are TRBV27 and TRBJ1-5; TRBD1 matches 7 bases. Germline values: CDR1 MNHEY, CDR2 SMNVEV (reference sequence). The CDR3 runs 16 residues. V lost 4 bases, J lost 2 bases, and 8 bases stayed unmatched. CDR3 bases: TGTGCCAGCAGTTCGACAGGGATGGTGCGCAATCAGCCCCAGCATTTT. Its translation: CASSSTGMVRNQPQHF.

The DNA for the CDR3 is TGCAGTGCTAGACAGAATAGCAATCAGCCCCAGCATTTT. It codes for CSARQNSNQPQHF. The chain carries TRBV20-1 and TRBJ1-5; D is ambiguous. The CDR3 totals 13 residues. CDR1 is DFQATT and CDR2 is SNEGSKA in the germline V gene (reference sequence). With 2 bases removed from V and 0 bases from J, the gap between germline ends came to 5 bases.

J is TRBJ1-2 and V is TRBV6-2 or TRBV6-3; D may be TRBD1 (6 bases). V was trimmed by 3 bases and J by 6 bases, leaving 14 bases between them. CDR3 length equals 14 residues. Germline-derived CDR1 and CDR2 are MNHEY and SVGEGT. CDR3: CASSYNREHDGYTF. Here the CDR3 DNA reads TGTGCCAGCAGTTATAACAGGGAGCACGATGGCTACACCTTC.

V usage is TRBV11-2 and J usage is TRBJ2-3; D call uncertain. Germline CDR1 SGHAT, CDR2 FQNNGV. V shed 5 bases and J shed 5 bases, with 11 bases lying between them. This CDR3 is built from 13 residues. As DNA, the CDR3 is TGTGCCAGCAGCACCCAATGGAAAGATACGCAGTATTTT. As protein: CASSTQWKDTQYF.

This chain joins TRBV29-1 and TRBJ1-5; D remains ambiguous. Germline V gives CDR1 SQVTM, CDR2 ANQGSEA. This CDR3 has 13 residues. The V end was cut by 2 bases, the J end by 9 bases, with 14 bases between. The CDR3 sequence: CSVELQPAGPQHF. The DNA for the CDR3 is TGCAGCGTTGAACTTCAGCCCGCGGGGCCCCAGCATTTT. The full variable domain, its missing parts supplied by reference TRBV29-1 and TRBJ1-5, is SAVISQKPSRDICQRGTSLTIQCQVDSQVTMMFWYRQQPGQSLTLIATANQGSEATYESGFVIDKFPISRPNLTFSTLTVSNMSPEDSSIYLCSVELQPAGPQHFGDGTRLSIL.

The genes are TRBV2 and TRBJ1-5, with 8 bases that match TRBD1. Germline loops: CDR1 SNHLY, CDR2 FYNNEI. CDR3 size: 15 residues. J was trimmed by 4 bases and V by 3 bases; bases with no gene match: 5. The CDR3 DNA sequence: TGTGCCAGCAGTGAGGAGGGACAGGTGAATCAGCCCCAGCATTTT. The encoded protein is CASSEEGQVNQPQHF.

The V call is TRBV7-6, the J call TRBJ2-1, with no clear D. CDR1 SGHVS and CDR2 FNYEAQ come from the germline V gene. The CDR3 has 14 amino acids. The germline V and J ends were trimmed by 3 bases and 10 bases, with 16 bases remaining between them. The CDR3 region is CASSFVELSGEQFF. The CDR3 DNA follows: TGTGCCAGCAGCTTCGTCGAACTGTCCGGAGAGCAGTTCTTC. Full variable domain (remainder filled in from reference TRBV7-6 and TRBJ2-1): GAGVSQSPRYKVTKRGQDVALRCDPISGHVSLYWYRQALGQGPEFLTYFNYEAQQDKSGLPNDRFSAERPEGSISTLTIQRTEQRDSAMYRCASSFVELSGEQFFGPGTRLTVL.

This chain links TRBV7-8 with TRBJ1-6; D gene unclear. The germline CDR1 and CDR2 sequences are SGHVS and FQNEAQ. Trimming stripped 4 bases from V and 7 bases from J, with 5 bases between. This CDR3 has 12 amino acids. The CDR3 nucleotides read TGTGCCAGCAGCTCAACCAATTCACCCCTCCACTTT. The encoded protein is CASSSTNSPLHF.

A word on this clonotype: One junction end disagrees with the germline gene, perhaps due to a read error. The rearrangement joins TRBV18 to TRBJ2-5, with D possibly matching TRBD2 (5 bases). The germline CDR1 and CDR2 sequences are KGHSH and LQKENI. The CDR3 extends over 13 amino acids. The CDR3 protein is CAGSPAGQETQYF. The CDR3 DNA sequence: TGTGCCGGCTCACCGGCGGGTCAAGAGACCCAGTACTTC.

This rearrangement joins TRBV7-9 to TRBJ2-5, with TRBD1 matching over 7 bases. The CDR3 is made up of 14 amino acids. The germline CDR1 and CDR2 sequences are SEHNR and FQNEAQ (reference sequence). The V and J ends lost 3 bases and 4 bases, in that order; junction bases with no gene match: 5. CDR3 sequence (DNA): TGTGCCAGCAGCTTCAGGGGGAGAGGAGAGACCCAGTACTTC. Its translation: CASSFRGRGETQYF. Based on the CDR3 plus reference TRBV7-9 and TRBJ2-5, the full variable domain is DTGVSQNPRHKITKRGQNVTFRCDPISEHNRLYWYRQTLGQGPEFLTYFQNEAQLEKSRLLSDRFSAERPKGSFSTLEIQRTEQGDSAMYLCASSFRGRGETQYFGPGTRLLVL.

This chain uses TRBV12-3 or TRBV12-4 with TRBJ1-2; D call uncertain. V lost 5 bases, J lost 3 bases, and 7 bases lay in between. The CDR3 loop spans 12 amino acids. The CDR3 sequence is CASSPNDYGYTF. The CDR3 DNA reads as TGTGCCAGCAGTCCCAATGACTATGGCTACACCTTC.

The CDR3 sequence: CASSRAGGRNNEQFF. CDR3 nucleotides: TGTGCCAGCAGCAGAGCGGGAGGTCGCAACAATGAGCAGTTCTTC. The V and J genes are TRBV28 and TRBJ2-1, with 9 nucleotides matching TRBD2. CDR1 is MDHEN, CDR2 SYDVKM, per germline. This CDR3 is 15 amino acids long. V was pared by 6 bases and J by 5 bases, with 8 bases of the junction left unmatched. Full variable domain (outside the CDR3, taken from reference TRBV28 and TRBJ2-1): DVKVTQSSRYLVKRTGEKVFLECVQDMDHENMFWYRQDPGLGLRLIYFSYDVKMKEKGDIPEGYSVSREKKERFSLILESASTNQTSMYLCASSRAGGRNNEQFFGPGTRLTVL.

The rearrangement uses TRBV20-1 and TRBJ2-1; TRBD2 aligns across 8 bases. Germline CDR1 and CDR2: DFQATT and SNEGSKA (reference sequence). The CDR3 spans 15 residues. Trimming at V came to 1 base and at J to 3 bases, leaving 5 bases not matched to a gene. CDR3 sequence reads: CSARGAGALYNEQFF. The DNA for the CDR3 is TGCAGTGCTAGAGGAGCGGGAGCCCTCTACAATGAGCAGTTCTTC.

The chain joins TRBV7-8 to TRBJ1-2; 7 bases are shared with TRBD1. This CDR3 is 15 amino acids long. V dropped 4 bases and J dropped 4; count of bases not matched to a gene: 9. The germline gives CDR1 SGHVS, CDR2 FQNEAQ. The CDR3 sequence is CASSSSGGEGYGYTF. CDR3 DNA: TGTGCCAGCAGCTCCTCAGGGGGAGAGGGCTATGGCTACACCTTC.

A few counts support this clonotype. This chain connects TRBV2 to TRBJ1-2; TRBD1 matches at 9 bases. With 3 bases clipped from V and 6 bases from J, the junction kept 8 bases outside the gene matches. The CDR3 is made up of 15 amino acids. In germline, CDR1 is SNHLY, CDR2 FYNNEI. In DNA, the CDR3 is TGTGCCAGCAGTGATTCAACCACAGGGGGCGATGGCTACACCTTC. Translating gives CASSDSTTGGDGYTF.

This clonotype was picked up a small number of times. At one boundary the junction diverges from the germline segment, which might be a read error. The J gene is TRBJ2-2, the V gene TRBV7-6, with D maybe TRBD2 (9 bases). The CDR3 covers 21 residues. CDR1 SGHVS and CDR2 FNYEAQ come from the germline V gene. The CDR3 DNA is TGTGCTAGCAGCCCTTGGGGAACACGGACAGGGCCTAGCGGGAAGGTCGGGGAGCTGTTTTTT. Translated, it gives CASSPWGTRTGPSGKVGELFF.

In the case of this clonotype: At one of its ends the junction is not consistent with the germline gene, which may arise from a read error. The rearrangement links TRBV7-2 to TRBJ2-7; D not resolved. Germline V gene lookup returns CDR1 SGHTA and CDR2 FQGNSA. The CDR3 loop spans 13 amino acids. CDR3 residues: CASSRTAIDEQYF. As DNA, the CDR3 is TGCGCCAGCAGCCGCACGGCCATAGACGAGCAGTACTTC.

Only one count was recorded for this clonotype. The V and J genes are TRBV7-8 and TRBJ1-5, with D perhaps TRBD1 (6 bases). Trimming removed 5 bases at V and 6 bases at J, with 17 bases between. Germline CDR1 and CDR2: SGHVS and FQNEAQ. The CDR3 consists of 15 residues. CDR3 nucleotides: TGTGCCAGCAGCCGCGGGTGGGGGGCGGTTCAGCCCCAGCATTTT. Residues: CASSRGWGAVQPQHF.

The rearrangement uses TRBV6-1 and TRBJ1-5; possible D gene TRBD1, 6 bases. The germline V gene encodes CDR1 MNHNS and CDR2 SASEGT. Trimming pared 6 bases from V and 0 bases from J, leaving 12 bases between. The CDR3 is made up of 15 amino acids. The CDR3 loop is CASSRTGISNQPQHF. The CDR3 DNA reads TGTGCCAGCAGCCGTACAGGGATTAGCAATCAGCCCCAGCATTTT.

The J gene is TRBJ2-7, the V gene TRBV11-2; perhaps TRBD2 as D (6 bases). The CDR3 has 14 amino acids. Germline loops: CDR1 SGHAT, CDR2 FQNNGV. Trimming stripped 3 bases from V and 0 bases from J, with 9 bases between. CDR3 DNA: TGTGCCAGCAGCTTCGCCGGGAGCTCCTACGAGCAGTACTTC. Its translation: CASSFAGSSYEQYF. The full variable domain, with the rest looked up from reference TRBV11-2 and TRBJ2-7, is EAGVAQSPRYKIIEKRQSVAFWCNPISGHATLYWYQQILGQGPKLLIQFQNNGVVDDSQLPKDRFSAERLKGVDSTLKIQPAKLEDSAVYLCASSFAGSSYEQYFGPGTRLTVT.

V usage is TRBV20-1 and J usage is TRBJ1-1; D gene ambiguous. Germline CDR1 DFQATT, CDR2 SNEGSKA (reference sequence). The CDR3 has 14 residues. The V and J ends lost 3 bases and 0 bases respectively, with 11 bases between them. CDR3 DNA: TGCAGTGCTAGGGCGGGCGGAGTGAACACTGAAGCTTTCTTT. Its translation: CSARAGGVNTEAFF.

The rearrangement uses TRBV20-1 and TRBJ2-3, with TRBD2 matching over 8 bases. With V trimmed by 3 bases and J by 3 bases, 5 bases remained unmatched. The CDR3 sequence is 14 residues long. Germline CDR1 DFQATT, CDR2 SNEGSKA (reference sequence). CDR3 in amino acids: CSASGRVITDTQYF. DNA for the CDR3: TGCAGTGCTAGCGGGAGGGTTATAACAGATACGCAGTATTTT.